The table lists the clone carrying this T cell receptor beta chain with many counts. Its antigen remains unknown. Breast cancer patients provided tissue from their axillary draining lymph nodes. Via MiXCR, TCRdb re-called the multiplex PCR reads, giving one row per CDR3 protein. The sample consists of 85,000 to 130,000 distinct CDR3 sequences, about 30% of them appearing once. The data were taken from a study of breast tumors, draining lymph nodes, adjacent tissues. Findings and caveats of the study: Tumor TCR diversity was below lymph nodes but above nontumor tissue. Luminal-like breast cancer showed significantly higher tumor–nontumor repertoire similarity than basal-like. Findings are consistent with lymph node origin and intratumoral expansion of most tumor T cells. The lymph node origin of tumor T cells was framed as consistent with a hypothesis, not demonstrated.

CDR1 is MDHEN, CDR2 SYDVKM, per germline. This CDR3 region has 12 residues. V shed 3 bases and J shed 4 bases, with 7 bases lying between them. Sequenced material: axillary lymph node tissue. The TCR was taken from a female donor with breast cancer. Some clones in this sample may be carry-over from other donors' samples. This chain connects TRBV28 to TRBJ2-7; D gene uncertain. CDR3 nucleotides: TGTGCCAGCAGTTTCCTTGGGTACGAGCAGTACTTC. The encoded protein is CASSFLGYEQYF.